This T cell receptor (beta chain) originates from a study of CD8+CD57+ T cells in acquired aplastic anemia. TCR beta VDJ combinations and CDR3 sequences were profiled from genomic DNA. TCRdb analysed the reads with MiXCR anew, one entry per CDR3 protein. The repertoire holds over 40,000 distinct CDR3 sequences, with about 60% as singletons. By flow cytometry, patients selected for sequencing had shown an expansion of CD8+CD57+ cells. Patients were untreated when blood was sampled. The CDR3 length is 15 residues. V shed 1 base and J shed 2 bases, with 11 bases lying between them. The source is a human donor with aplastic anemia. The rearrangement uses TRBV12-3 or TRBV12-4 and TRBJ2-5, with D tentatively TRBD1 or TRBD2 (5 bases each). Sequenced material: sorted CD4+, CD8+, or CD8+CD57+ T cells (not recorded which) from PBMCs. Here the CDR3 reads CASSLGGRQQETQYF. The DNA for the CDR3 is TGTGCCAGCAGTTTAGGGGGACGGCAACAAGAGACCCAGTACTTC.